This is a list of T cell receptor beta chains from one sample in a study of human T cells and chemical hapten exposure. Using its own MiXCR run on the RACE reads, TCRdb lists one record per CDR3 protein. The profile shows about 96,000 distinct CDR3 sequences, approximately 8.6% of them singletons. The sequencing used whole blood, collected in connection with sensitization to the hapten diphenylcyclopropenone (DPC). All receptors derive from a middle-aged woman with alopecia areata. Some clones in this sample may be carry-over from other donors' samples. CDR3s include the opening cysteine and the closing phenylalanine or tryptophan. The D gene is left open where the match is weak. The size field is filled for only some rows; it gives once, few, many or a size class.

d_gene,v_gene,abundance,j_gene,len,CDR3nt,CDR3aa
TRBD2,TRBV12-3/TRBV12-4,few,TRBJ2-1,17,TGTGCCAGCAGTGAACAAGCGGGAGGGCCCGTTTACAATGAGCAGTTCTTC,CASSEQAGGPVYNEQFF
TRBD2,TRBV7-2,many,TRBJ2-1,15,TGTGCCAGCAGCTTAGGGCTAGCGGTCTACAATGAGCAGTTCTTC,CASSLGLAVYNEQFF
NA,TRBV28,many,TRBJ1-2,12,TGTGCCAGCAGTTCCAAAATCTATGGCTACACCTTC,CASSSKIYGYTF
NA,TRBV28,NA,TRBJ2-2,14,TGTGCCAGCAGTTCCGTCCAGAACACCGGGGAGCTGTTTTTT,CASSSVQNTGELFF
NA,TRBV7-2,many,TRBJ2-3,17,TGTGCCAGCAGCTTACGTAACGCTCCCGGACTCACAGATACGCAGTATTTT,CASSLRNAPGLTDTQYF
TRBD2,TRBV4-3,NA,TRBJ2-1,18,TGCGCCAGCAGCCAAGGGCTAGCGGGACCTCCCTCCTACAATGAGCAGTTCTTC,CASSQGLAGPPSYNEQFF
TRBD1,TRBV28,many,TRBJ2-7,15,TGTGCCAGCAGTTTACCCGGGACAGGGGTGGGCGAGCAGTACTTC,CASSLPGTGVGEQYF
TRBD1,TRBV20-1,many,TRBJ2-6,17,TGCAGTGCTAGAGTAGGGACAGGGGGAGTTGGGGCCAACGTCCTGACTTTC,CSARVGTGGVGANVLTF
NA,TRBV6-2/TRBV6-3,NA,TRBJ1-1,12,TGTGCCAGCAGTCTCAGACAAGGAGAAGCTTTCTTT,CASSLRQGEAFF
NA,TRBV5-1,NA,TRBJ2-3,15,TGCGCCAGCAGCTTGTCGCAGGGATTCGGAGATACGCAGTATTTT,CASSLSQGFGDTQYF
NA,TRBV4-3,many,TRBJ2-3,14,TGCGCCAGCAGCCAAGGTCTAAGTGCAGATACGCAGTATTTT,CASSQGLSADTQYF
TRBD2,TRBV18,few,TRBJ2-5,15,TGTGCCAGCTCACCATGGGAGGGGCGCCAAGAGACCCAGTACTTC,CASSPWEGRQETQYF
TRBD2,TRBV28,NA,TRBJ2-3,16,TGTGCCAGCAGTCACTATAGCGGGTCTAGCACAGATACGCAGTATTTT,CASSHYSGSSTDTQYF
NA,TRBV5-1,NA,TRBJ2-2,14,TGCGCCAGCAGGGGGCAGCCGAACACCGGGGAGCTGTTTTTT,CASRGQPNTGELFF
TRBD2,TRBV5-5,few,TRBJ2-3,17,TGTGCCAGCAGCACGAAGGGACTAGCGGGAGTGATGTATACGCAGTATTTT,CASSTKGLAGVMYTQYF
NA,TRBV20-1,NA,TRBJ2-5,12,TGCAGTAATTTTCAGCGGGAAGAGACCCAGTACTTC,CSNFQREETQYF
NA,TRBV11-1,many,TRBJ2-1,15,TGTGCCAGCAGCTTGAGTATATCCTCCTACAATGAGCAGTTCTTC,CASSLSISSYNEQFF
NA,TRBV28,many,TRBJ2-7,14,TGTGCCAGCAGTTTATCGCAGGGGTCCTACGAGCAGTACTTC,CASSLSQGSYEQYF
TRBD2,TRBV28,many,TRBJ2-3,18,TGTGCCAGCAGTACACAGCGGGGGGTTCTAGCGGGAATAGATACGCAGTATTTT,CASSTQRGVLAGIDTQYF
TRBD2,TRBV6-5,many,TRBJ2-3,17,TGTGCCAGCAGTTACCGGTTGGGCGGGAGAAGCACAGATACGCAGTATTTT,CASSYRLGGRSTDTQYF
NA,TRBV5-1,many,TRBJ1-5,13,TGCGCCAGCAGCTTGGAAGGATTGGGGCCCCAGCATTTT,CASSLEGLGPQHF
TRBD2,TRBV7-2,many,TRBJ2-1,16,TGTGCCAGCAGCTTAAGGACCAGCGGGGGAAACAATGAGCAGTTCTTC,CASSLRTSGGNNEQFF
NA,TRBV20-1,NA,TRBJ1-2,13,TGCAGTAGCCCTGAGGGGGGTAACTATGGCTACACCTTC,CSSPEGGNYGYTF
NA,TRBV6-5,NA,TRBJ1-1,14,TGTGCCAGCCGCGAGGGTTCAGCGAACACTGAAGCTTTCTTT,CASREGSANTEAFF
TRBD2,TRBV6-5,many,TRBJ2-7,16,TGTGCCAGCAGGCAAATCCCTAGCGGGAGGGTAGACGAGCAGTACTTC,CASRQIPSGRVDEQYF
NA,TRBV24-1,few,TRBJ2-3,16,TGTGCCACCAGTGAACCCGGGACACGAACCACAAATACGCAGTATTTT,CATSEPGTRTTNTQYF
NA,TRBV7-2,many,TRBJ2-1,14,TGTGCCAGCAGCTTAGAGGGGATCCACGATGAGCAGTTCTTC,CASSLEGIHDEQFF
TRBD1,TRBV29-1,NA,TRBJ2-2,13,TGCAGCGTTTTACAGGGGGCTGGCGGGGAGCTGTTTTTT,CSVLQGAGGELFF
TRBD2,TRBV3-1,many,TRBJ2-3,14,TGTGCCAGCAGCCAAGCTCGGGAGGGCGTTACGCAGTATTTT,CASSQAREGVTQYF
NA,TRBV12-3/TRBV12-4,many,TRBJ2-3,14,TGTGCCAGCACCGGCGGAGATCGCACAGATACGCAGTATTTT,CASTGGDRTDTQYF
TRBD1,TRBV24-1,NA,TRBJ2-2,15,TGTGCCACCAGCGATCAGGGGGCAGGCACCGGGGAGCTGTTTTTT,CATSDQGAGTGELFF
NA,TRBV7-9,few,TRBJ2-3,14,TGTGCCAGCAGCTTAGCGTCCAGCACAGATACGCAGTATTTT,CASSLASSTDTQYF
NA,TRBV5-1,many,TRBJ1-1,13,TGCGCCAGCAGCCCGATGGGGAACACTGAAGCTTTCTTT,CASSPMGNTEAFF
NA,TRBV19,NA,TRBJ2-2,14,TGTGCCAGTAGCCCCCCGGGATCAGGCCGGGAGCTGTTTTTT,CASSPPGSGRELFF
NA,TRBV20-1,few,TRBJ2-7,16,TGCAGTGCTAGAAGCGGCGGCGGGCAGAATATCTACGAGCAGTACTTC,CSARSGGGQNIYEQYF
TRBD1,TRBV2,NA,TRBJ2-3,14,TGTGCCAGCAGGGGGGACAGTCACACAGATACGCAGTATTTT,CASRGDSHTDTQYF
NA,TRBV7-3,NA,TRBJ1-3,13,TGTGCCAGCAGCTCAAATCCGGGAAACACCATATATTTT,CASSSNPGNTIYF
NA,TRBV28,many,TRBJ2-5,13,TGTGCCAGCACCCTTTCCGGCCGAGAGACCCAGTACTTC,CASTLSGRETQYF
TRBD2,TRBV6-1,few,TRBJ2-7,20,TGTGCCAGCAGTGATTTGAAGCTACTAGCGGTCAGACTCAGCTCCTACGAGCAGTACTTC,CASSDLKLLAVRLSSYEQYF
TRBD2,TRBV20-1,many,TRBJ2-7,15,TGCAGTGCTAGAGACCGGGGGGGGTTCCCCTACGAGCAGTACTTC,CSARDRGGFPYEQYF
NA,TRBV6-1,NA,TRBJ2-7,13,TGTGCCAGCAGTGAATCCAGGAGGAACGAGCAGTACTTC,CASSESRRNEQYF
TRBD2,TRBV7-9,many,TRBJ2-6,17,TGTGCCAGCAGCTCACTAGCGGGAGGGTCTGGGGCCAACGTCCTGACTTTC,CASSSLAGGSGANVLTF
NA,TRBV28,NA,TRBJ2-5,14,TGTGCCAGCAGTTTGGGACCATTCGGGGGGACCCAGTACTTC,CASSLGPFGGTQYF
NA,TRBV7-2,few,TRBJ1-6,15,TGTGCCAGCAGCTTAGGGTTAACCTCAGTTTCACCCCTCCACTTT,CASSLGLTSVSPLHF
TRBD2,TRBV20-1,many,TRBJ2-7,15,TGCAGTGCTAGAGGGGGACTAGCGGGGCCCTACGAGCAGTACTTC,CSARGGLAGPYEQYF
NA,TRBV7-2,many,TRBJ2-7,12,TGTGCCAGCAGCCCGACAGGCTACGAGCAGTACTTC,CASSPTGYEQYF
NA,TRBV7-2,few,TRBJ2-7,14,TGTGCCAGCACCCCGGGTCCGACCCCGCGGGAGCAGTACTTC,CASTPGPTPREQYF
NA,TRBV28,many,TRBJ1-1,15,TGTGCCAGCAGTCCAACGCGTTCCGTGAACACTGAAGCTTTCTTT,CASSPTRSVNTEAFF
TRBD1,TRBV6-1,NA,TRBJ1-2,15,TGTGCCAGCATTCCAGACAGGGAGGCTTCCTATGGCTACACCTTC,CASIPDREASYGYTF
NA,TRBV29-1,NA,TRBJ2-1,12,TGCAGCGTTGAATTAGTCAGCAATGAGCAGTTCTTC,CSVELVSNEQFF
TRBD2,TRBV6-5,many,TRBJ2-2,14,TGTGCCAGCAGTTACAGGGGAGGGACCGGGGAGCTGTTTTTT,CASSYRGGTGELFF
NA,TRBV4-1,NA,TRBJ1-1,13,TGCGCCAGCAGGAGGAGACGGGGGACTGAAGCTTTCTTT,CASRRRRGTEAFF
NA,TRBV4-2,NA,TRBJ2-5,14,TGTGCCAGCAGCCAGGATTTTGGATGGGAGACCCAGTACTTC,CASSQDFGWETQYF
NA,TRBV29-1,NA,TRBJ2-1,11,TGCAGCGTTGAGAGGGGTGGAAGGCAGTTCTTC,CSVERGGRQFF
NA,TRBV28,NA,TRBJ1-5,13,TGTGCCATCCGAGGGAATAGCAATCAGCCCCAGCATTTT,CAIRGNSNQPQHF
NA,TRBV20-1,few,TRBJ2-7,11,TGCAGTGCTAGCCCCACCTACGAGCAGTACTTC,CSASPTYEQYF
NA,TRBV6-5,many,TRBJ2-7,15,TGTGCCAGCAGTTACTCCACGGGGCGCGGCTACGAGCAGTACTTC,CASSYSTGRGYEQYF
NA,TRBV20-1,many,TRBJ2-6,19,TGCAGTGCTAGAGGAGGGCACGGGTTATCAGGCTCTGGGGCCAACGTCCTGACTTTC,CSARGGHGLSGSGANVLTF
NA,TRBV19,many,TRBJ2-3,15,TGTGCCAGTAGTATGGCGGGACGGACCACAGATACGCAGTATTTT,CASSMAGRTTDTQYF